This TCR beta chain emerged from a study of blood T cell repertoires in COVID-19. Across the study: Researchers got acute and convalescent COVID-19 samples from the United States, Italy and Spain.

V dropped 7 bases and J dropped 2 bases, with 11 bases sitting between them. The germline V gene encodes CDR1 SNHLY and CDR2 FYNNEI. This CDR3 has 13 amino acids. Donors were grouped by their self-reported clinical history. Original processing notes: Reference gene primer amplification in the assay estimated nucleated cell counts. Profiling relied on immunoSEQ multiplex PCR, and the TCRdb table lists in-frame clones only, not all of them. V, J and clone size were drawn from that table, and D and trimming were deduced from the DNA. The sample shows some 300,000 clones, roughly nine tenths of them seen only once.

The rearrangement uses TRBV2 and TRBJ1-2; no clear D gene. The clonotype was recovered from a woman between 45 and 60 years old who had been exposed to COVID-19. The sample comprised PBMCs or T cells enriched from blood (not recorded which). CDR3: CASKILRNYGYTF. In DNA, the CDR3 is TGTGCCAGCAAGATCCTGCGCAACTATGGCTACACCTTC.